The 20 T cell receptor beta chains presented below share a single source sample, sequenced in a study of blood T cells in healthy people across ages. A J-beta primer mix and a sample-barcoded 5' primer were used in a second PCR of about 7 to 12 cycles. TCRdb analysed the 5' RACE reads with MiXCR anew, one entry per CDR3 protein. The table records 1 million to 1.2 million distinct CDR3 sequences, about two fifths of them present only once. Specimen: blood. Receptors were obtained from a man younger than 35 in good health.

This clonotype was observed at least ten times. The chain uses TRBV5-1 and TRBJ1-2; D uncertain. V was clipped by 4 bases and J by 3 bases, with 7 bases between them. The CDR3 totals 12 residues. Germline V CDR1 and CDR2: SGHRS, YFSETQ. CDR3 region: CASSREDYGYTF. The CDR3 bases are TGCGCCAGCAGCAGGGAGGACTATGGCTACACCTTC.

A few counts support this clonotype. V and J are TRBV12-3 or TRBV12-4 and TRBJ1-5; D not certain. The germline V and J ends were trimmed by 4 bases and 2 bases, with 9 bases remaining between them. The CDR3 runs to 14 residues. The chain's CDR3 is CASSSLGGNQPQHF. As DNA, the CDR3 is TGTGCCAGCAGTTCCCTGGGCGGCAATCAGCCCCAGCATTTT.

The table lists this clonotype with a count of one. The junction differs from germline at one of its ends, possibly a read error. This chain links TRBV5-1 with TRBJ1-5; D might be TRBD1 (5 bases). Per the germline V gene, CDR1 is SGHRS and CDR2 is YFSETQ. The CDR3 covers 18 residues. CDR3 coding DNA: TGCGCCAGCAGCTTGGACCCACTCAGGGCAGGAGGCAATCAGCCCCGGCATTTT. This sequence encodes CASSLDPLRAGGNQPRHF.

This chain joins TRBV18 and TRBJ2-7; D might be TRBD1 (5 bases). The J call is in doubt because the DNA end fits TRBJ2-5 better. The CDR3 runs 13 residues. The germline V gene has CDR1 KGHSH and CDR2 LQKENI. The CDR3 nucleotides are TGTGCCAGCTCACCACCGGCAGGGGAGACCCAGTACTTC. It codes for CASSPPAGETQYF.

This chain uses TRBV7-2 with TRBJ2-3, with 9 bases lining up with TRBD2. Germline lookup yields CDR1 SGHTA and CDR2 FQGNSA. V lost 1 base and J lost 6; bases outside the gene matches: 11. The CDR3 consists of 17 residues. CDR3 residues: CASSLVPAGGFPDTQYF. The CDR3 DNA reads TGTGCCAGCAGCTTAGTCCCAGCGGGGGGCTTTCCCGATACGCAGTATTTT.

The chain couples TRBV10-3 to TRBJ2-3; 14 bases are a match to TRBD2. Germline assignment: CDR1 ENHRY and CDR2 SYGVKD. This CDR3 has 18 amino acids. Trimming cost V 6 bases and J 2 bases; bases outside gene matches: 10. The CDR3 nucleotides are TGTGCCATCAGGAATCCGGGACTAGCGGGGGCAATCACAGATACGCAGTATTTT. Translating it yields CAIRNPGLAGAITDTQYF.

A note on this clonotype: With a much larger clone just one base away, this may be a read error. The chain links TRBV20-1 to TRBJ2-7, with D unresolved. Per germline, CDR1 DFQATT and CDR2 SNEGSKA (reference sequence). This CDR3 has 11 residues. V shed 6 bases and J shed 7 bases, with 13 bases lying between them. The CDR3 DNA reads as TGCAGTGCCGAACTCGTCAATGAGCAGTACTTC. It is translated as CSAELVNEQYF.

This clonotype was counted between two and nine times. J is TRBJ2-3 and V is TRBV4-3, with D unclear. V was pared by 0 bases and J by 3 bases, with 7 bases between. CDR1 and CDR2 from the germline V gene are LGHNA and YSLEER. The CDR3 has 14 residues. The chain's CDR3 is CASSQDQGTDTQYF. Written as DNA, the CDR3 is TGCGCCAGCAGCCAAGATCAAGGGACAGATACGCAGTATTTT.

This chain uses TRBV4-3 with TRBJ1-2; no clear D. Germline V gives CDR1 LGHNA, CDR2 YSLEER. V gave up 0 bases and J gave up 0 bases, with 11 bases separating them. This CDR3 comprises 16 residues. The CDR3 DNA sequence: TGCGCCAGCAGCCAAGATCGCCCAGCGACTAACTATGGCTACACCTTC. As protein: CASSQDRPATNYGYTF.

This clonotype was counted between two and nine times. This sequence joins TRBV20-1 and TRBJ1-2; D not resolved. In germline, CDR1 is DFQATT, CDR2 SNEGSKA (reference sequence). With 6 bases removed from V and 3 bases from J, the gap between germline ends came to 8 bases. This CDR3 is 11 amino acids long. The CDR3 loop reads CSAKGHYGYTF. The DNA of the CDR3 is TGCAGTGCCAAGGGCCACTATGGCTACACCTTC.

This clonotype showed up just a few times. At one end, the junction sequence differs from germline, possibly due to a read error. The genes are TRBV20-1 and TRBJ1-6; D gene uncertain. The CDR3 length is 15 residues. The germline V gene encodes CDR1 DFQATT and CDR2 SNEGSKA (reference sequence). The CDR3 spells CSARDRVSSNSPLHF. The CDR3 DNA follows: TGCAGTGCTAGAGATCGGGTTTCCTCTAATTCACCCCTCCACTTT.

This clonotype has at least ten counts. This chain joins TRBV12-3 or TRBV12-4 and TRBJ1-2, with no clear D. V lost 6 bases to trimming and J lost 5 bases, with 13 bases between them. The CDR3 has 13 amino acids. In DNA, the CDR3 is TGTGCCAGCAGCCTGTCGGGCGGGTATGGCTACACCTTC. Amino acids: CASSLSGGYGYTF.

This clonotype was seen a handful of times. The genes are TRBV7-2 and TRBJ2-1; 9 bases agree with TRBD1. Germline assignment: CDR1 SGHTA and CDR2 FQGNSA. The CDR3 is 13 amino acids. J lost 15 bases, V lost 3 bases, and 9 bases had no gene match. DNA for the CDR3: TGTGCCAGCAGCTTCGAGGGACAGGGCCCCTTGTTCTTC. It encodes CASSFEGQGPLFF.

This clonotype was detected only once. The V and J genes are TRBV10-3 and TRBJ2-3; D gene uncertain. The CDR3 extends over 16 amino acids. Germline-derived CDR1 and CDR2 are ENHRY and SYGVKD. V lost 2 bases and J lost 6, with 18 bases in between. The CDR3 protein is CAISEVRRDSRDTQYF. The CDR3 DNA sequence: TGTGCCATCAGTGAGGTTCGACGCGACTCGAGGGATACGCAGTATTTT.

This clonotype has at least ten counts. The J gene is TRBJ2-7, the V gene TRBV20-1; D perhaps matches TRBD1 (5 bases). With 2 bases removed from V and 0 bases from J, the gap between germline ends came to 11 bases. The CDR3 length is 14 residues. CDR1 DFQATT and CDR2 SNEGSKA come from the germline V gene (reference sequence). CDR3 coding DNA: TGCAGTGCTAGAATGGACACCACCTCCTACGAGCAGTACTTC. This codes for CSARMDTTSYEQYF.

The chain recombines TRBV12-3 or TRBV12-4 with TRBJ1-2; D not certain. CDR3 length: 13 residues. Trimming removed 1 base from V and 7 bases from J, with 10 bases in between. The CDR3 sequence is CASSLEHRRGYTF. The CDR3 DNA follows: TGTGCCAGCAGTTTAGAGCATCGTCGTGGCTACACCTTC.

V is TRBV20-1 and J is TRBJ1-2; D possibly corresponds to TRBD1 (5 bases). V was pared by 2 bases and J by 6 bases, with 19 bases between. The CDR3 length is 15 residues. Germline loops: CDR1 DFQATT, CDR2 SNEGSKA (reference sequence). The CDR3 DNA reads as TGCAGTGCTAGACCCGGGACGGTCGAATTGAATGGCTACACCTTC. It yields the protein CSARPGTVELNGYTF.

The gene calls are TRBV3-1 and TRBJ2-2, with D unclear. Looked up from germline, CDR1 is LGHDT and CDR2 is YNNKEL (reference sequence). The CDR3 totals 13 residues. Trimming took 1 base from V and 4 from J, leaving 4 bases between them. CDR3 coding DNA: TGTGCCAGCAGCCAAGTGCTCACCGGGGAGCTGTTTTTT. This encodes CASSQVLTGELFF. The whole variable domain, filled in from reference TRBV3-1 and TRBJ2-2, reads DTAVSQTPKYLVTQMGNDKSIKCEQNLGHDTMYWYKQDSKKFLKIMFSYNNKELIINETVPNRFSPKSPDKAHLNLHINSLELGDSAVYFCASSQVLTGELFFGEGSRLTVL.

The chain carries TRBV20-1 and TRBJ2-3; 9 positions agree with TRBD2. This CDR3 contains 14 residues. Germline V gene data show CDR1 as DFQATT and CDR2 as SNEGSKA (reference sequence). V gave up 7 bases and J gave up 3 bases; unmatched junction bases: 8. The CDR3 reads CSVPAGGPTDTQYF. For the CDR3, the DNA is TGCAGTGTCCCGGCGGGGGGGCCGACAGATACGCAGTATTTT.

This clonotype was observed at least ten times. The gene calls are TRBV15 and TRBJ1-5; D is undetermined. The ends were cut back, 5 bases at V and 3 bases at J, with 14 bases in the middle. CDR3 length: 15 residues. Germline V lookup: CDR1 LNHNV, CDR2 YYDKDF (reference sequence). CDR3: CATSPDAGPNQPQHF. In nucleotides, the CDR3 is TGTGCCACCAGCCCAGACGCAGGTCCCAATCAGCCCCAGCATTTT.